Below, 26 T cell receptor beta chains from the same sample are listed, as sequenced in a study of blood T cell repertoires in COVID-19. The assay was immunoSEQ multiplex PCR, and TCRdb's table has in-frame clones only and misses some. Of 71,000 or so clones detected, around 85% appear once; the ten largest clones hold approximately 28%. Sequencing was performed on peripheral blood. The source of these receptors is a man aged 65 to 85 with acute or convalescent COVID-19.

Only a few counts were recorded for this clone. The rearrangement joins TRBV5-1 to TRBJ1-2; the D gene is possibly TRBD1 (6 bases). Trimming cost V 0 bases and J 8 bases, with 23 bases left between them. CDR3 size: 17 residues. Germline CDR1 and CDR2: SGHRS and YFSETQ. The CDR3 DNA reads TGCGCCAGCAGCTTGGCGCCCGGGACATCTGATCGACGGGGCTACACCTTC. Encoded protein: CASSLAPGTSDRRGYTF. Drawing the rest from reference TRBV5-1 and TRBJ1-2, the complete variable domain is KAGVTQTPRYLIKTRGQQVTLSCSPISGHRSVSWYQQTPGQGLQFLFEYFSETQRNKGNFPGRFSGRQFSNSRSEMNVSTLELGDSALYLCASSLAPGTSDRRGYTFGSGTRLTVV.

The chain joins TRBV27 to TRBJ2-7; TRBD2 matches at 8 bases. The CDR3 runs to 18 residues. Germline V gives CDR1 MNHEY, CDR2 SMNVEV (reference sequence). J was trimmed by 3 bases and V by 10 bases; bases with no gene match: 23. CDR3 coding DNA: TGTGCCAACCGAACGGGGGGGCGGGAAATGATCATGTTCTACGAGCAGTACTTC. Its protein product is CANRTGGREMIMFYEQYF.

V and J are TRBV7-3 and TRBJ1-2; tentative D call: TRBD1 (5 bases). Germline V gene sequence: CDR1 SGHTA, CDR2 FQGTGA. CDR3 length: 13 amino acids. Deletions cut 5 bases from V and 4 bases from J, with 11 bases between. CDR3 residues: CASSKQDSYGYTF. As DNA, the CDR3 is TGTGCCAGCAGCAAACAGGATTCCTATGGCTACACCTTC.

The chain recombines TRBV28 with TRBJ2-7, with unresolved D. V gave up 6 bases and J gave up 2 bases, with 8 bases separating them. The CDR3 runs to 12 residues. Germline assignment: CDR1 MDHEN and CDR2 SYDVKM. The CDR3 spells CASSSRPYEQYF. The CDR3 DNA sequence: TGTGCCAGCAGCTCGAGGCCCTACGAGCAGTACTTC.

The chain carries TRBV7-2 and TRBJ1-1; 7 nucleotides match TRBD1. Losses at the gene ends were 5 bases for V and 2 bases for J; bases not matched to a gene: 14. The length of the CDR3 is 17 residues. Germline loops: CDR1 SGHTA, CDR2 FQGNSA. CDR3 coding DNA: TGTGCCAGCAGCCAGTATAGAGGGGGCGCGGGAAACACTGAAGCTTTCTTT. The encoded protein is CASSQYRGGAGNTEAFF.

V usage is TRBV5-5 and J usage is TRBJ2-3; 8 nucleotides line up with TRBD2. This CDR3 spans 16 amino acids. With V trimmed by 0 bases and J by 2 bases, 5 bases remained unmatched. The germline gives CDR1 SGHKS, CDR2 YYEKEE (reference sequence). The DNA for the CDR3 is TGTGCCAGCAGCTTGGGTTCTAGCGGGCACACAGATACGCAGTATTTT. Protein sequence: CASSLGSSGHTDTQYF.

This chain's CDR3 is CASSELATDTQYF. CDR3 DNA: TGTGCCAGCAGCGAGCTAGCAACAGATACGCAGTATTTT. V gene TRBV9 combines with J gene TRBJ2-3; the D gene is possibly TRBD2 (5 bases). CDR1 is SGDLS, CDR2 YYNGEE, per germline. The CDR3 sequence is 13 residues long. Trimming removed 3 bases at V and 3 bases at J, with 8 bases between.

The chain recombines TRBV7-3 with TRBJ2-1, with 8 bases aligning to TRBD2. The CDR3 loop spans 15 amino acids. Germline V gives CDR1 SGHTA, CDR2 FQGTGA. V shed 7 bases and J 6 bases; nucleotides not matched to a gene: 11. The CDR3 DNA reads TGTGCCAGCACACCTGCTAGCGGGCCCTCCAATGAGCAGTTCTTC. Protein product: CASTPASGPSNEQFF.

The chain employs TRBV9 and TRBJ1-3; D is unclear. The V and J ends lost 3 bases and 0 bases respectively, with 10 bases between them. Germline loops: CDR1 SGDLS, CDR2 YYNGEE. The CDR3 has 15 residues. CDR3 DNA sequence: TGTGCCAGCAGCGGGGCATCCGGCTCTGGAAACACCATATATTTT. Residues: CASSGASGSGNTIYF.

The chain links TRBV9 to TRBJ2-1; 9 bases are a match to TRBD2. Germline V gives CDR1 SGDLS, CDR2 YYNGEE. The CDR3 totals 14 residues. With V trimmed by 3 bases and J by 4 bases, 2 bases remained unmatched. The CDR3 bases are TGTGCCAGCAGCGCGGGACTAGCTTACAATGAGCAGTTCTTC. Translating gives CASSAGLAYNEQFF.

The chain links TRBV4-3 to TRBJ2-7; 10 nucleotides align to TRBD2. V shed 0 bases and J 0 bases; nucleotides not matched to a gene: 2. The CDR3 has 16 residues. Germline V CDR1 and CDR2: LGHNA, YSLEER. The CDR3 here is CASSQEGTSASYEQYF. CDR3 bases: TGCGCCAGCAGCCAAGAAGGGACTAGCGCCTCCTACGAGCAGTACTTC.

The chain joins TRBV10-3 to TRBJ2-3, with D maybe TRBD2 (6 bases). CDR3 length: 16 amino acids. CDR1 and CDR2 from the germline V gene are ENHRY and SYGVKD. The ends were cut back, 2 bases at V and 4 bases at J, with 16 bases in the middle. CDR3 coding DNA: TGTGCCATCAGTGAGCTCCGGGGGATTCACGCAGATACGCAGTATTTT. This gives the protein CAISELRGIHADTQYF.

The table lists this clone with a few counts. V usage is TRBV5-1 and J usage is TRBJ2-1, with 8 nucleotides matching TRBD1. This CDR3 has 19 amino acids. Germline V gives CDR1 SGHRS, CDR2 YFSETQ. J lost 0 bases, V lost 6 bases, and 17 bases had no gene match. CDR3 bases: TGCGCCAGCACCCGTCAAGGACAGGGTTTCCTGAGCTCCTACAATGAGCAGTTCTTC. It codes for CASTRQGQGFLSSYNEQFF.

The rearrangement joins TRBV6-6 to TRBJ1-1; D call uncertain. The ends were cut back, 9 bases at V and 5 bases at J, with 13 bases in the middle. Germline lookup yields CDR1 MNHNY and CDR2 SVGAGI (reference sequence). The CDR3 covers 12 residues. The CDR3 DNA follows: TGTGCCAGTGGGATGTCGGGAACTGAAGCTTTCTTT. It codes for CASGMSGTEAFF.

The genes are TRBV10-2 and TRBJ2-3; maybe TRBD1 (6 bases). The CDR3 contains 14 residues. V lost 0 bases and J lost 5, with 9 bases in between. Germline lookup yields CDR1 WSHSY and CDR2 SAAADI. The CDR3 region has the DNA TGCGCCAGCAGTGAGTCGGCAGGGGAAGATACGCAGTATTTT. It translates to CASSESAGEDTQYF.

The chain has TRBV3-1 (or the pseudogene TRBV3-2) and TRBJ1-1; tentatively, D is TRBD1 (6 bases). This CDR3 region has 15 residues. The germline CDR1 and CDR2 sequences are LGHDT and YNNKEL (reference sequence). Trimming took 2 bases from V and 4 from J, leaving 14 bases between them. In DNA, the CDR3 is TGTGCCAGCAGCCAACCGACAGGACGAGGCACTGAAGCTTTCTTT. This gives the protein CASSQPTGRGTEAFF.

This sequence joins TRBV19 and TRBJ2-1; weak D call: TRBD2 (6 bases). V lost 5 bases, J lost 9 bases, and 17 bases lay in between. The CDR3 spans 14 residues. Germline CDR1 is LNHDA and CDR2 is SQIVND (reference sequence). This CDR3 is CASSPGTLGGEQFF. The CDR3 DNA is TGTGCCAGTAGTCCGGGGACCCTGGGGGGTGAGCAGTTCTTC.

The chain employs TRBV19 and TRBJ2-1; weak D call: TRBD2 (6 bases). Trimming took 3 bases from V and 4 from J, leaving 19 bases between them. The germline CDR1 and CDR2 sequences are LNHDA and SQIVND (reference sequence). CDR3 length equals 17 residues. The CDR3: CASSIGWLGGVYNEQFF. Written as DNA, the CDR3 is TGTGCCAGTAGTATTGGGTGGCTTGGCGGGGTATACAATGAGCAGTTCTTC.

This rearrangement joins TRBV11-3 to TRBJ2-1; 10 bases map to TRBD2. Germline V lookup: CDR1 SGHNT, CDR2 YENEEA. V lost 1 base, J lost 10 bases, and 7 bases stayed unmatched. There are 15 residues in the CDR3. The CDR3 protein is CASSLGGSAGGEQFF. CDR3 coding DNA: TGTGCCAGCAGCTTAGGAGGATCAGCGGGAGGGGAGCAGTTCTTC.

This clone was recorded only once. The CDR3 protein is CASSPFGLADTGELFF. The CDR3 nucleotides read TGTGCCAGCTCACCATTCGGACTAGCGGACACCGGGGAGCTGTTTTTT. This chain uses TRBV18 with TRBJ2-2; 10 bases agree with TRBD2. The V and J ends lost 2 bases and 3 bases, in that order; junction bases with no gene match: 3. The CDR3 is 16 residues long. Germline V gene sequence: CDR1 KGHSH, CDR2 LQKENI. Variable domain in full (rest from reference TRBV18 and TRBJ2-2): NAGVMQNPRHLVRRRGQEARLRCSPMKGHSHVYWYRQLPEEGLKFMVYLQKENIIDESGMPKERFSAEFPKEGPSILRIQQVVRGDSAAYFCASSPFGLADTGELFFGEGSRLTVL.

The chain joins TRBV5-1 to TRBJ2-3; the D is unclear. Germline V gene sequence: CDR1 SGHRS, CDR2 YFSETQ. The CDR3 sequence is 14 residues long. The ends were cut back, 0 bases at V and 0 bases at J, with 5 bases in the middle. The CDR3 loop reads CASSLGQSTDTQYF. CDR3 DNA sequence: TGCGCCAGCAGCTTGGGGCAGAGCACAGATACGCAGTATTTT.

The chain uses TRBV28 and TRBJ2-3; maybe TRBD1 (6 bases). The germline CDR1 and CDR2 sequences are MDHEN and SYDVKM. The CDR3 has 16 residues. V gave up 2 bases and J gave up 6 bases, with 18 bases separating them. DNA of the CDR3: TGTGCCAGCAGTTTAGCTAGTCTCGTGCAGGGGGATACGCAGTATTTT. It translates to CASSLASLVQGDTQYF.

The rearrangement links TRBV4-2 to TRBJ2-1; no definite D call. Trimming took off 0 bases at V and 4 bases at J, with 13 bases between the two ends. This CDR3 is built from 16 residues. CDR1 and CDR2 from the germline V gene are LGHNA and YNFKEQ. CDR3 nucleotides: TGTGCCAGCAGCCAAGATAACCAGCGACGGTACAATGAGCAGTTCTTC. Translation: CASSQDNQRRYNEQFF.

In nucleotides, the CDR3 is TGTGCCAGCAGCTTGAAACAGGGTACCATCTCTGGGGCCAACGTCCTGACTTTC. Its translation: CASSLKQGTISGANVLTF. The chain carries TRBV5-4 and TRBJ2-6; a possible D gene is TRBD1 (6 bases). The CDR3 has 18 residues. The V end lost 1 base, the J end lost 0 bases, and 14 bases lay between the germline ends. The V gene's germline CDR1 is SGHNT and CDR2 YYREEE (reference sequence).

V usage is TRBV28 and J usage is TRBJ1-1; D gene unclear. CDR1 and CDR2 from the germline V gene are MDHEN and SYDVKM. V lost 2 bases and J lost 1, with 8 bases in between. The CDR3 spans 14 residues. CDR3 in amino acids: CASSLGQWNTEAFF. Written as DNA, the CDR3 is TGTGCCAGCAGTTTAGGGCAGTGGAACACTGAAGCTTTCTTT. Variable domain in full (rest from reference TRBV28 and TRBJ1-1): DVKVTQSSRYLVKRTGEKVFLECVQDMDHENMFWYRQDPGLGLRLIYFSYDVKMKEKGDIPEGYSVSREKKERFSLILESASTNQTSMYLCASSLGQWNTEAFFGQGTRLTVV.

The genes are TRBV27 and TRBJ1-4, with a weak D call TRBD1 (6 bases). This CDR3 is 14 amino acids long. Germline CDR1 is MNHEY and CDR2 is SMNVEV (reference sequence). Trimming removed 2 bases from V and 4 bases from J, with 8 bases in between. The CDR3 DNA follows: TGTGCCAGCAGTTTACCAGGGGTTAATGAAAAACTGTTTTTT. Translation: CASSLPGVNEKLFF. Full variable domain (remainder filled in from reference TRBV27 and TRBJ1-4): EAQVTQNPRYLITVTGKKLTVTCSQNMNHEYMSWYRQDPGLGLRQIYYSMNVEVTDKGDVPEGYKVSRKEKRNFPLILESPSPNQTSLYFCASSLPGVNEKLFFGSGTQLSVL.